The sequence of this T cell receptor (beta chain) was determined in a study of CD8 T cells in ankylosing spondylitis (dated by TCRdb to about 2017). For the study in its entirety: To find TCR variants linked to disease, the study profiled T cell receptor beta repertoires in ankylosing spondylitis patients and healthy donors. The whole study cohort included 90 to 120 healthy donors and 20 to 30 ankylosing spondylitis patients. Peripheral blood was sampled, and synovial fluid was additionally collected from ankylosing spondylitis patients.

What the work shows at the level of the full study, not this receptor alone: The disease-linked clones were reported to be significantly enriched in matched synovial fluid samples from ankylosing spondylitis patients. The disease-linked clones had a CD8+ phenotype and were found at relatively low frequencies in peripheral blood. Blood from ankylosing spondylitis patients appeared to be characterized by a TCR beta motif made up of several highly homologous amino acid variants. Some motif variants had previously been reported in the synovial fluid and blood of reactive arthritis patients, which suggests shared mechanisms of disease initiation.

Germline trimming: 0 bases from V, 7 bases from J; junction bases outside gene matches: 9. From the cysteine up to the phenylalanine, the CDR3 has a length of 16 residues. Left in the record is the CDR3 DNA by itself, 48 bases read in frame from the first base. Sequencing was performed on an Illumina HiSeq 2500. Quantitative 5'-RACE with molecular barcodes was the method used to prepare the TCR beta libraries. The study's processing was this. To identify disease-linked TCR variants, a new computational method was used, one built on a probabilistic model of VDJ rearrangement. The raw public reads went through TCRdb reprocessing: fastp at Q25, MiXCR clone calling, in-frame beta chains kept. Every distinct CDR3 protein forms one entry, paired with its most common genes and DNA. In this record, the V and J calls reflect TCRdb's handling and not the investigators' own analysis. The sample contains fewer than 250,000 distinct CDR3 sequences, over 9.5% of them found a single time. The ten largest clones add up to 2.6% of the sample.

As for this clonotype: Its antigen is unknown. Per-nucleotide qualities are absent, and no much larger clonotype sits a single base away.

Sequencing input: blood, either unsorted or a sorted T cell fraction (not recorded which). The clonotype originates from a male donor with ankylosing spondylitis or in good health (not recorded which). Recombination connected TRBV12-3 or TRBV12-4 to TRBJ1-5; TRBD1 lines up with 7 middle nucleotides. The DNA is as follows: TGTGCCAGCAGTTTAGCCCGGACAGGAGGGGGGCAGCCCCAGCATTTT. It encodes CASSLARTGGGQPQHF.